This TCR beta chain came from a study of cytomegalovirus exposure and HLA in healthy donors. Whole-study findings and limits: In a later analysis, about 17,000 TCR beta sequences were associated with HLA alleles at 0.05 false discovery rate. According to an earlier analysis, most TCR beta V segments yielded productive rearrangements about 87% or about 30% of the time.

V shed 2 bases and J shed 2 bases, with 19 bases lying between them. The CDR3 extends over 17 amino acids. Germline V gene lookup returns CDR1 WNHNN and CDR2 SYGVQD (reference sequence). PCR was performed using 60 Vbeta and 13 Jbeta primers. Per the study methods: In a later analysis, of approximately 81 million unique beta chains, roughly 10 million appeared in at least two donors. The method was immunoSEQ multiplex PCR; TCRdb's version includes in-frame clones alone and lacks a portion of them. V and J calls and clone size are given by that table; D and trimming were obtained from the DNA. The repertoire holds about 200,000 clones, with roughly four fifths as singletons. Concerning this clone itself: What it binds is unknown.

The TCR comes from a girl under 10 years old in good health and CMV-seronegative. This chain uses TRBV10-1 with TRBJ2-7; a weak D match, TRBD2 (6 bases). Sequenced: PBMCs. CDR3 amino acids: CASSEPRQTSLAYEQYF. In nucleotides, the CDR3 is TGCGCCAGCAGTGAGCCCAGGCAGACTAGTCTGGCCTACGAGCAGTACTTC.